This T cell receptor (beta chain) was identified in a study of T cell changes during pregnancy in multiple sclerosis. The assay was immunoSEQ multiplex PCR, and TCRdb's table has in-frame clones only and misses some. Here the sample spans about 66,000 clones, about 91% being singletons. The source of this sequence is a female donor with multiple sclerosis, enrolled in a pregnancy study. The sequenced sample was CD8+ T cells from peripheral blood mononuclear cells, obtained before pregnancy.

The CDR3 is CASSLAGLAGENNEQFF. The CDR3 nucleotides read TGTGCCAGCAGCTTGGCGGGACTAGCGGGGGAGAACAATGAGCAGTTCTTC. The rearrangement joins TRBV5-4 to TRBJ2-1; 14 nucleotides match TRBD2. V lost 0 bases to trimming and J lost 5 bases; unmatched junction nucleotides: 4. Germline values: CDR1 SGHNT, CDR2 YYREEE (reference sequence). This CDR3 region has 17 residues.